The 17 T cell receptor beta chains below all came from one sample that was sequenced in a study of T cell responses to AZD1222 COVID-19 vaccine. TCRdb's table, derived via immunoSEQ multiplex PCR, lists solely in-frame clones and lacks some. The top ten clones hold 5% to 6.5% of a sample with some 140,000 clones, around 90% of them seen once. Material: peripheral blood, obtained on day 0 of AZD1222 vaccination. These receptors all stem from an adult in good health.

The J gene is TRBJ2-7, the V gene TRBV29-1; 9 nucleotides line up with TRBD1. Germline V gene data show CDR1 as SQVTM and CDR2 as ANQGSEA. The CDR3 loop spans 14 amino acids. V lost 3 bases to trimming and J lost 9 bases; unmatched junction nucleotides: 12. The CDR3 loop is CSVDGLRDRAGQYF. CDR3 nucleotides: TGCAGCGTTGATGGGTTACGGGACAGGGCCGGGCAGTACTTC.

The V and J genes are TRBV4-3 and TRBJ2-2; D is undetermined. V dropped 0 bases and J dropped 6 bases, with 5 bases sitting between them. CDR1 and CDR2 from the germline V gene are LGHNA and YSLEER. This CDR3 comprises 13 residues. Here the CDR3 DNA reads TGCGCCAGCAGCCAAGAGCCGCCCGGGGAGCTGTTTTTT. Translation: CASSQEPPGELFF.

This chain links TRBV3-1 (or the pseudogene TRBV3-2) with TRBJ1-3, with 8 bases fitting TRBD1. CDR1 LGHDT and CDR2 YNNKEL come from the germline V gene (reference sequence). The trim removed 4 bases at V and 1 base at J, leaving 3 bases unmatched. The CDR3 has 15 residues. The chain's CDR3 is CASSRQGKSGNTIYF. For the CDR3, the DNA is TGTGCCAGCAGCCGACAGGGGAAGTCTGGAAACACCATATATTTT.

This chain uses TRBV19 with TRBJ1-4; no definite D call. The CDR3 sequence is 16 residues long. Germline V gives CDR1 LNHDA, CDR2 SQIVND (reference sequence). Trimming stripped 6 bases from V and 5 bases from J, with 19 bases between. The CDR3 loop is CASRPSSAVPNEKLFF. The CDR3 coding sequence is TGTGCCAGTAGGCCCTCCTCAGCCGTCCCAAATGAAAAACTGTTTTTT.

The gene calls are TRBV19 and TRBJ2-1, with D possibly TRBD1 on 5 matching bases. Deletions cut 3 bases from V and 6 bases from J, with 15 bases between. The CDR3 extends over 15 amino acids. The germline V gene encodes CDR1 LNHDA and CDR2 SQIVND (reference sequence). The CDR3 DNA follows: TGTGCCAGTAGTATTCCAACTACCCAGGGCAATGAGCAGTTCTTC. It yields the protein CASSIPTTQGNEQFF.

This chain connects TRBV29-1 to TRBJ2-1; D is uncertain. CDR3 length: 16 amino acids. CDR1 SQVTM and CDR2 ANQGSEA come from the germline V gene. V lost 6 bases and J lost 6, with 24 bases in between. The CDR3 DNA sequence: TGCAGCGTCCAGTTCTCACCCGAGCCCCCCCGCAATGAGCAGTTCTTC. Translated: CSVQFSPEPPRNEQFF.

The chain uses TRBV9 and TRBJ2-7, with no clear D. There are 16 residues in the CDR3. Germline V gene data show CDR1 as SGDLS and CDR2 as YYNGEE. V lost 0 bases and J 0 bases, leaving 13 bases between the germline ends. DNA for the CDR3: TGTGCCAGCAGCGTAGCGGTTGGTTCCCCCTCCTACGAGCAGTACTTC. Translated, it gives CASSVAVGSPSYEQYF.

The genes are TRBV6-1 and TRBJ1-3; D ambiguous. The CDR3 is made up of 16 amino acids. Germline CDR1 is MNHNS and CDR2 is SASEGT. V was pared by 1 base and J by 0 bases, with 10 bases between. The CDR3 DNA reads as TGTGCCAGCAGTGAAGTAACGGGGAGCTCTGGAAACACCATATATTTT. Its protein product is CASSEVTGSSGNTIYF.

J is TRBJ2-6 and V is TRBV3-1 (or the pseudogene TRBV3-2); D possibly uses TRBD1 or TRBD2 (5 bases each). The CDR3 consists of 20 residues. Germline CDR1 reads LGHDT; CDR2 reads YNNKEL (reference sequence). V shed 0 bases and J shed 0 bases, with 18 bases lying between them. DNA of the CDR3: TGTGCCAGCAGCCAAGATAGGGGCTCGTGGGGGTTCTCTGGGGCCAACGTCCTGACTTTC. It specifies CASSQDRGSWGFSGANVLTF.

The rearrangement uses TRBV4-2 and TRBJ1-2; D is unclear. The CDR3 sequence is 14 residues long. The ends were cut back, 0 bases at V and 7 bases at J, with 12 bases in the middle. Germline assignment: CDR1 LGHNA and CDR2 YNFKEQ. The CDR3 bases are TGTGCCAGCAGCCAAGATACAAGTTTTCGTGGCTACACCTTC. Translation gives CASSQDTSFRGYTF.

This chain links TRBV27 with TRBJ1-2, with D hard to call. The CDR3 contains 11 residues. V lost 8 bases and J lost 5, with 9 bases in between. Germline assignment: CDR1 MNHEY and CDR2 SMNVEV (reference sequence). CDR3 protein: CASLGPYGYTF. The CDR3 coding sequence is TGTGCCAGCCTCGGACCATATGGCTACACCTTC.

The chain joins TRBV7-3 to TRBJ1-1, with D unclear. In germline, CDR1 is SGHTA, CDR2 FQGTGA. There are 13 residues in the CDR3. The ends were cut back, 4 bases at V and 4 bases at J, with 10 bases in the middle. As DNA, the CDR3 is TGTGCCAGCAGCTGGCGGCGGGGCACTGAAGCTTTCTTT. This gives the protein CASSWRRGTEAFF.

The CDR3 DNA follows: TGTGCCAGCAGTCTCACCTTGGGTAGCAATCAGCCCCAGCATTTT. Residues: CASSLTLGSNQPQHF. The V gene is TRBV27, the J gene TRBJ1-5, with D unresolved. CDR3 length: 15 amino acids. Germline values: CDR1 MNHEY, CDR2 SMNVEV (reference sequence). Between the trimmed V and J ends, which lost 5 bases and 0 bases, there was a span of 11 bases.

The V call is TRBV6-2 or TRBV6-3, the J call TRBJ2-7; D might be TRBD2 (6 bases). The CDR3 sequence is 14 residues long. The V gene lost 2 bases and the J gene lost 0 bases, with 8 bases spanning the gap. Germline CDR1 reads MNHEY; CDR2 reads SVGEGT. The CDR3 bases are TGTGCCAGCAGTTACGGGAGGTACTCCTACGAGCAGTACTTC. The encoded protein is CASSYGRYSYEQYF.

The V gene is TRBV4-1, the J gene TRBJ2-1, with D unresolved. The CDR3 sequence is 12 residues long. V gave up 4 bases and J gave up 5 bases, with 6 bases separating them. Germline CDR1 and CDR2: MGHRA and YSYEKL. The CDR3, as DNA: TGCGCCAGCAGCCGTGGGGACAATGAGCAGTTCTTC. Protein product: CASSRGDNEQFF.

CDR3 DNA sequence: TGTGCCTGGGGACCAGGGAAGGATACGCAGTATTTT. Protein product: CAWGPGKDTQYF. J is TRBJ2-3 and V is TRBV30; perhaps TRBD1 as D (5 bases). CDR1 is GTSNPN, CDR2 SVGIG, per germline (reference sequence). The CDR3 covers 12 residues. Trimming pared 5 bases from V and 6 bases from J, leaving 12 bases between.

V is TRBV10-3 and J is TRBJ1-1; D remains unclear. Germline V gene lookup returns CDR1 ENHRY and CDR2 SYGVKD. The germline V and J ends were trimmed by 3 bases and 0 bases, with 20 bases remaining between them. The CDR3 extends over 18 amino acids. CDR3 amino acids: CAISDFSWRSSMNTEAFF. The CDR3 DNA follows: TGTGCCATCAGTGATTTCAGTTGGCGGAGCTCCATGAACACTGAAGCTTTCTTT.